A selection of T cell receptor beta chains follows, all from one sample in a study of blood T cell repertoires in COVID-19. The protocol was immunoSEQ multiplex PCR, while the TCRdb copy is restricted to in-frame clones and leaves out a portion. The table records 150,000 or so clones, approximately 95% of them present only once. Material for sequencing was peripheral blood. The receptor set was obtained from a woman aged 60-75 years with COVID-19, enrolled during active disease. CDR3s include the opening cysteine and the closing phenylalanine or tryptophan. Fields, in order: J gene, D gene, clone size, V gene, CDR3 DNA, CDR3 protein. The D gene is left open where the match is weak. Clone size is shown for a subset of rows, as once, few, many or a class of expanded clone.

>TRBJ2-1|TRBD1|-|TRBV27
TGTGCCAGCAGTTCAATCGGACAGGGGCGGTACAATGAGCAGTTCTTC
CASSSIGQGRYNEQFF
>TRBJ2-3|-|-|TRBV7-2
TGTGCCAGCAGCTTTAAGCAGGGTGAGGGCACAGATACGCAGTATTTT
CASSFKQGEGTDTQYF
>TRBJ2-7|TRBD1|few|TRBV6-5
TGTGCCAGCAGGGCGGGACAGGGGGGGACCTACGAGCAGTACTTC
CASRAGQGGTYEQYF
>TRBJ2-7|-|-|TRBV2
TGTGCCAGCGATAGCAATCGGTACGAGCAGTACTTC
CASDSNRYEQYF
>TRBJ1-1|-|-|TRBV7-2
TGTGCCAGCAGCTTAGGAGGATGGTTGGGTCCGAACACTGAAGCTTTCTTT
CASSLGGWLGPNTEAFF
>TRBJ2-3|-|-|TRBV28
TGTGCCAGCAGTTTTCCGGGGGCAGATACGCAGTATTTT
CASSFPGADTQYF
>TRBJ1-1|-|few|TRBV5-6
TGTGCCAGCAGCTTCCGGGGTGCGGCTTTCTTT
CASSFRGAAFF
>TRBJ1-1|-|-|TRBV10-3
TGTGCCATCAGTGCCCAGGGAGGGGGCACTGAAGCTTTCTTT
CAISAQGGGTEAFF
>TRBJ1-5|-|-|TRBV18
TGTGCCAGCTCACCCGGAACAGGGAACAATCAGCCCCAGCATTTT
CASSPGTGNNQPQHF
>TRBJ1-5|TRBD1|-|TRBV6-1
TGTGCCAGCAGTGCCGTCGGACAGGGGGCCTATCAGCCCCAGCATTTT
CASSAVGQGAYQPQHF
>TRBJ1-3|TRBD1|-|TRBV4-1
TGCGCCAGCAGCCTCACCGTCTACAACAGGGGGCGTAAGCATTTT
CASSLTVYNRGRKHF
>TRBJ1-6|-|-|TRBV6-2/TRBV6-3
TGTGCCAGCAGTTACCCGCCCCGGAGGGATAATTCACCCCTCCACTTT
CASSYPPRRDNSPLHF
>TRBJ1-2|-|few|TRBV6-5
TGTGCCAGCAGTCCCACCTACGACAGCCCCTATGGCTACACCTTC
CASSPTYDSPYGYTF
>TRBJ1-2|-|few|TRBV18
TGTGCCAGCTCACCCACCGGGGGGGATGGCTACACCTTC
CASSPTGGDGYTF
>TRBJ1-4|-|-|TRBV29-1
TGCAGCGTTGCCCGTGGAGAGGGCGAAAAACTGTTTTTT
CSVARGEGEKLFF
>TRBJ1-1|-|-|TRBV7-2
TGTGCCAGCAGCCCCGGTCCGGTTTACACTGAAGCTTTCTTT
CASSPGPVYTEAFF
>TRBJ2-3|TRBD1|-|TRBV5-1
TGCGCCAGCAGCTTCTCCCAGGGGGCACAGGTAGATACGCAGTATTTT
CASSFSQGAQVDTQYF
>TRBJ2-1|-|-|TRBV3-1/TRBV3-2
TGTGCCAGCAGCCAAGCGTCTGAGGGGGGGCTGTACAATGAGCAGTTCTTC
CASSQASEGGLYNEQFF
>TRBJ2-2|-|-|TRBV24-1
TGTGCCACCAGTGATTCGGCGGATTACAAGACCGGGGAGCTGTTTTTT
CATSDSADYKTGELFF
>TRBJ1-1|TRBD1|-|TRBV4-3
TGCGCCAGCAACACAGGGGCAGGGACAGGGTGGACGGGCACTGAAGCTTTCTTT
CASNTGAGTGWTGTEAFF
>TRBJ1-1|-|-|TRBV7-2
TGTGCCAGCAGCCTCAGGAAGGGGGCTGAAGCTTTCTTT
CASSLRKGAEAFF
>TRBJ1-1|-|-|TRBV19
TGTGCCAGTAGTATAGGACACCGGGAAGCTTTCTTT
CASSIGHREAFF
>TRBJ1-2|TRBD1|-|TRBV25-1
TGTGCCAGCATGGCAGGGGGCGGCTACACCTTC
CASMAGGGYTF
>TRBJ1-2|TRBD1|-|TRBV10-3
TGTGCCATCAGTGACCCTGACAGGGGGAACGACTATGGCTACACCTTC
CAISDPDRGNDYGYTF
>TRBJ1-4|-|-|TRBV7-9
TGTGCCAGCAGCTTAGGTACCGGGGGAAATAATGAAAAACTGTTTTTT
CASSLGTGGNNEKLFF
>TRBJ2-1|TRBD2|-|TRBV10-3
TGTGCCATCAGGGACGGGGGGGAAAATGAGCAGTTCTTC
CAIRDGGENEQFF
>TRBJ1-5|-|-|TRBV9
TGTGCCAGCAGCGGCGGGTCTAGCAATCAGCCCCAGCATTTT
CASSGGSSNQPQHF
>TRBJ1-1|-|-|TRBV29-1
TGCAGCGTTACGACATTCCTGAGACCTCAAGCTTTCTTT
CSVTTFLRPQAFF
>TRBJ2-1|-|-|TRBV2
TGTGCCAGCGGGGCCCCTGAGCAGTTCTTC
CASGAPEQFF
>TRBJ2-7|-|-|TRBV5-3
TGTGCCAGAAGACGATGTTCCAGGGTCTACGAGCAGTACTTC
CARRRCSRVYEQYF
>TRBJ1-1|TRBD1|once|TRBV7-2
TGTGCCAGCAGGATACAGGGGGCAAACACTGAAGCTTTCTTT
CASRIQGANTEAFF
>TRBJ1-2|-|-|TRBV27
TGTGCCAGCAGCAAGGACAGATCCGGCGGCTACACCTTC
CASSKDRSGGYTF
>TRBJ1-1|TRBD1|-|TRBV6-6
TGTGCCAGCAGTGCCCAAACAGGGGTGAACACTGAAGCTTTCTTT
CASSAQTGVNTEAFF
>TRBJ1-5|TRBD1|-|TRBV19
TGTGCCAGTAGTATAACAGGGGATAATCAGCCCCAGCATTTT
CASSITGDNQPQHF
>TRBJ1-2|-|-|TRBV5-1
TGCGCCAGCAGCCGAGATACTAACTATGGCTACACCTTC
CASSRDTNYGYTF
>TRBJ1-1|-|once|TRBV20-1
TGCAGTGCTAGAGTGCCGAGTGAAGCTTTCTTT
CSARVPSEAFF
>TRBJ1-1|TRBD1|-|TRBV6-5
TGTGCCAGCAGAGACACACAGGGGAGGAACACTGAAGCTTTCTTT
CASRDTQGRNTEAFF